This T cell receptor beta chain was documented in a study of CD8 T cells in Susac syndrome (dated by TCRdb to the late 2010s). At the level of the whole study: Whether CD8+ T cell activation and differentiation in Susac syndrome was antigen driven was tested using repertoire sequencing. The clonality of the CD8+ T cell repertoire was compared across around twelve healthy donors, around 14 Susac syndrome patients and about 16 multiple sclerosis patients.

The investigation overall reported the following: The number of individuals in the TCR sequencing and HLA analysis was acknowledged as relatively small.

Comment on this clonotype: There is no known antigen for this receptor. No much larger clonotype is one base removed from it; base qualities were not supplied.

Germline trimming amounts to 7 bases on V and 2 bases on J, with 6 as the count of junction bases outside the gene matches. The CDR3 runs 13 amino acids, cysteine and phenylalanine included. Only the CDR3 part of the read is kept: 39 bases, read in frame from the first base. Based on the germline V gene, the CDR1 and CDR2 sequences are SQVTM and ANQGSEA. RNA was extracted using the RNeasy kit, and about 0.5 to 1 ug of the RNA was reverse transcribed with random hexamers. TCR beta CDR3 regions were amplified with the immunoSEQ multiplex PCR assay covering 54 Vbeta and 13 Jbeta segments. Bias from PCR amplification was corrected by using a synthetic template baseline for primer optimization and for computational correction. The paper's data handling went like this. Only productive sequences were kept, with reads annotated to V, D and J genes according to IMGT and analyzed in immunoSEQ Analyzer. Clonality was calculated as one minus the Shannon entropy normalized by log2 of the number of productive unique sequences. For each patient and control, public and private clones were evaluated within the 100 most prevalent clones. Clones were defined as Susac-specific if absent from the healthy and MS cohorts, from 900 to 1,200 published viral clones and from other ImmuneACCESS disease sequences. Using fastp trimming at Q25 and MiXCR clonotype assembly, TCRdb reanalyzed the public sequencing data and kept in-frame beta chains. Rows matching on CDR3 protein sequence are summarized as one entry with the most common DNA and genes. These V and J calls are TCRdb output, not the study's own analysis. In all, the sample holds a few hundred thousand distinct CDR3 sequences, and more than 70% of those were seen once. The ten largest account for approximately 0.11% of the sample.

Peripheral blood CD8+ and CD4+ T cells from healthy donors, Susac syndrome patients and multiple sclerosis patients were profiled by high-throughput TCR beta sequencing. Multiple sclerosis controls were treatment-naive patients with stable or active relapsing-remitting disease fulfilling revised McDonald criteria. Bulk CD8+ and CD4+ T cells were purified by magnetic negative isolation, while CD8+ TEMRA cells were enriched using FACS. Blood was drawn into EDTA tubes, processed within 24 hours, and PBMCs were isolated by density gradient centrifugation. PBMCs intended for TCR sequencing were frozen in liquid nitrogen and were later thawed in a 37 degrees C water bath. The sorted or isolated CD4+, CD8+ and CD8+ TEMRA cells reached a purity of at least 90%.

Specimen: CD8+ T cells from PBMCs. The TCR sequence derives from a human donor with multiple sclerosis. Recombination connected TRBV29-1 to TRBJ1-1; 8 bases in the middle match TRBD1. The nucleotides are TGCAGCGCGACAGGGGAGGGAAACACTGAAGCTTTCTTT. This encodes CSATGEGNTEAFF.